The present T cell receptor (beta chain) was sequenced within a study of blood T cell repertoires in COVID-19. Study information: The United States, Italy and Spain supplied acute and convalescent COVID-19 samples.

V lost 0 bases to trimming and J lost 1 base, with 11 bases between them. CDR1 is SGHRS, CDR2 YFSETQ, per germline. CDR3 size: 15 residues. As regards this clone: This sample also contains other DNA sequences that code for the same CDR3.

Source study methods: The authors estimated nucleated cell counts from reference gene primer amplification. Clones were read by immunoSEQ multiplex PCR, and TCRdb kept only the in-frame ones, dropping some. The D gene and trimming were derived from the DNA, and the V and J assignments and clone size from that table. The sample lists approximately 300,000 clones; 70% to 90% were seen once. The clonotype comes from a woman aged 25 to 39 who had recovered from COVID-19. This chain uses TRBV5-1 with TRBJ2-7, with D possibly TRBD1 on 6 matching bases. The sequenced sample consisted of PBMCs or T cells enriched from blood (not recorded which). The CDR3 loop reads CASSLATGISYEQYF. CDR3 in DNA: TGCGCCAGCAGCTTGGCAACAGGGATTTCCTACGAGCAGTACTTC.